The rows below give T cell receptor beta chains drawn from one sample of a study of cytomegalovirus exposure and HLA in healthy donors. Some clones are missing from TCRdb's copy, which holds only in-frame ones; the method was immunoSEQ multiplex PCR. In the table there are tens of thousands of clones, under 70% of which are singletons. Sequencing was performed on PBMCs. These receptor sequences come from a woman in her forties or fifties in good health and CMV-seronegative. CDR3s leave out the opening cysteine and the closing phenylalanine or tryptophan.

TRBV19,TRBJ2-3,12,ASSPPGSTDTQY
TRBV29-1,TRBJ1-4,10,SAATGVEKLF
TRBV2,TRBJ2-7,13,ASSALAVDSYEQY
TRBV29-1,TRBJ2-6,13,KGRGLRSGANVLT
TRBV5-1,TRBJ1-5,12,ASSLSTGEQPQH
TRBV11-3,TRBJ1-3,12,ASSSQGPGNTIY
TRBV18,TRBJ2-5,12,ASSPRASGETQY
TRBV4-1,TRBJ2-5,14,ASSQGTLALGETQY
TRBV6-1,TRBJ2-7,12,ASSGQTGAYEQY
TRBV4-1,TRBJ1-2,9,ASSHLLGYT
TRBV6-6,TRBJ2-1,12,ASSPRGGDNEQF
TRBV6-5,TRBJ1-3,12,ASTAGQGRNTIY
TRBV20-1,TRBJ2-1,8,SADTNEQF
TRBV2,TRBJ1-2,11,ASARGRVSGYT
TRBV6-6,TRBJ1-2,12,ASSTPPANYGYT
TRBV10-3,TRBJ1-1,10,AISRGSTEAF
TRBV25-1,TRBJ2-7,9,ASSGGGEQY
TRBV5-6,TRBJ1-2,9,ASSNSYGYT
TRBV28,TRBJ1-2,13,ASKTTGAYIGGYT
TRBV29-1,TRBJ2-7,14,SVSYGGLAGVGEQY
TRBV4-1,TRBJ1-1,15,ASSPGPTGSSNTEAF
TRBV10-2,TRBJ1-6,11,ASSEPSNSPLH
TRBV25-1,TRBJ1-2,13,ASSGYRGLFYGYT
TRBV6-5,TRBJ1-1,12,ASKSSGWNTEAF
TRBV11-2,TRBJ2-7,9,ASSISSLLY
TRBV5-6,TRBJ2-2,13,ASSPAGANTGELF
TRBV5-1,TRBJ1-3,12,ASSLVAGGDTIY
TRBV29-1,TRBJ1-1,13,SVEDLVQPNTEAF
TRBV29-1,TRBJ2-1,10,SVGYSYNEQF
TRBV9,TRBJ2-7,11,ASSVQPSGEQY
TRBV25-1,TRBJ1-1,12,ASQITGGNTEAF
TRBV4-1,TRBJ2-5,13,ASRPPGSQYETQY
TRBV6-1,TRBJ1-3,11,ASQWSSGNTIY